This passage covers 23 T cell receptor beta chains from one sample sequenced in a study of cytomegalovirus exposure and HLA in healthy donors listed by TCRdb under 2017. The library was prepared using the immunoSEQ multiplex PCR assay. A mixture of 60 forward primers for TCR Vbeta segments and 13 reverse primers for TCR Jbeta segments was used in the multiplex PCR. Drawn from immuneACCESS, this table holds only the in-frame rearrangements with V and J called that TCRdb kept. Clones are partly lost; checked studies trace under half to an unresolved V gene and leave the rest unexplained. The sample table shows around 150,000 clones, and approximately 88% are seen once. The top ten constitute around 0.93% of the sample. Sequencing input: PBMCs. The receptors here all came from a woman younger than 45 in good health and CMV-seronegative.

This chain links TRBV5-6 with TRBJ2-1; TRBD2 matches at 9 bases. CDR1 and CDR2 from the germline V gene are SGHDT and YYEEEE. With 4 bases clipped from V and 9 bases from J, the junction kept 14 bases outside the gene matches. The CDR3 consists of 16 residues. The DNA of the CDR3 is TGTGCCAGCAGCCCGGGGCATGGTAGCGGGAGAGGTGAGCAGTTCTTC. It is translated as CASSPGHGSGRGEQFF.

The chain is built from TRBV18 and TRBJ2-5; D perhaps matches TRBD1 (6 bases). Per the germline V gene, CDR1 is KGHSH and CDR2 is LQKENI. V shed 5 bases and J shed 5 bases, with 15 bases lying between them. The CDR3 totals 14 residues. The CDR3 sequence is CASSKIQGRETQYF. The CDR3 coding sequence is TGTGCCAGCTCAAAAATCCAGGGGCGGGAGACCCAGTACTTC.

The J gene is TRBJ2-1, the V gene TRBV5-6, with D possibly being TRBD1 (5 bases). The V gene lost 4 bases and the J gene lost 4 bases, with 15 bases spanning the gap. The CDR3 is 15 residues long. From germline, CDR1 is SGHDT and CDR2 YYEEEE. The CDR3 loop is CASSTETAYYNEQFF. In DNA form, the CDR3 reads TGTGCCAGCAGCACCGAGACAGCGTATTACAATGAGCAGTTCTTC.

The chain employs TRBV18 and TRBJ1-5; TRBD1 matches at 8 bases. Germline V gene lookup returns CDR1 KGHSH and CDR2 LQKENI. The CDR3 extends over 14 amino acids. With 4 bases clipped from V and 4 bases from J, the junction kept 3 bases outside the gene matches. CDR3 region: CASSQQGANQPQHF. For the CDR3, the DNA is TGTGCCAGCTCACAGCAGGGGGCAAATCAGCCCCAGCATTTT.

The J gene is TRBJ1-4, the V gene TRBV4-1; D is possibly TRBD1 (6 bases). V lost 1 base, J lost 3 bases, and 12 bases lay in between. Germline values: CDR1 MGHRA, CDR2 YSYEKL. This CDR3 is 16 amino acids long. CDR3 nucleotides: TGCGCCAGCAGCCAAGTCGGGGGGGCCGCTAATGAAAAACTGTTTTTT. Protein sequence: CASSQVGGAANEKLFF.

The rearrangement joins TRBV11-2 to TRBJ2-5, with 7 bases identical to TRBD1. Losses at the gene ends were 5 bases for V and 1 base for J; bases not matched to a gene: 7. The length of the CDR3 is 15 residues. The germline gives CDR1 SGHAT, CDR2 FQNNGV. CDR3 DNA: TGTGCCAGCAGCCCAACCGGGACAGCCCAAGAGACCCAGTACTTC. Protein: CASSPTGTAQETQYF.

This chain uses TRBV18 with TRBJ1-1; 8 positions agree with TRBD1. The V gene end was trimmed by 3 bases and the J gene end by 0 bases; junction bases not matched to a gene: 9. This CDR3 region has 17 residues. Germline V gene lookup returns CDR1 KGHSH and CDR2 LQKENI. The CDR3 protein is CASSPRGRGTVNTEAFF. The CDR3 region has the DNA TGTGCCAGCTCACCCAGGGGGCGAGGAACCGTGAACACTGAAGCTTTCTTT.

The chain carries TRBV9 and TRBJ2-1; 13 nucleotides line up with TRBD2. Germline CDR1 is SGDLS and CDR2 is YYNGEE. This CDR3 has 15 residues. Trimming took 3 bases from V and 8 from J; bases not matched to a gene: 5. For the CDR3, the DNA is TGTGCCAGCAGCGGGACTAGCGGGAGTTTCGATGAGCAGTTCTTC. Protein: CASSGTSGSFDEQFF.

This chain joins TRBV7-8 and TRBJ2-1; tentatively, D is TRBD2 (6 bases). The CDR3 is made up of 13 amino acids. The germline V gene has CDR1 SGHVS and CDR2 FQNEAQ. V lost 4 bases to trimming and J lost 7 bases, with 11 bases between them. CDR3 DNA: TGTGCCAGCAGCTGGAGACTAGAGAATGAGCAGTTCTTC. Translated, it gives CASSWRLENEQFF. The whole variable domain, filled in from reference TRBV7-8 and TRBJ2-1, reads GAGVSQSPRYKVAKRGQDVALRCDPISGHVSLFWYQQALGQGPEFLTYFQNEAQLDKSGLPSDRFFAERPEGSVSTLKIQRTQQEDSAVYLCASSWRLENEQFFGPGTRLTVL.

The gene calls are TRBV10-3 and TRBJ2-2; 7 positions agree with TRBD2. J was trimmed by 1 base and V by 4 bases; bases with no gene match: 9. CDR3 size: 17 residues. Germline values: CDR1 ENHRY, CDR2 SYGVKD. This CDR3 is CAISAGGGTLNTGELFF. As DNA, the CDR3 is TGTGCCATCAGTGCGGGGGGAGGGACCTTGAACACCGGGGAGCTGTTTTTT.

The chain recombines TRBV27 with TRBJ2-2; TRBD2 agrees at 10 bases. Unmatched junction bases numbered 5, after V lost 3 bases and J lost 7 bases. This CDR3 has 15 amino acids. Germline V gene sequence: CDR1 MNHEY, CDR2 SMNVEV (reference sequence). For the CDR3, the DNA is TGTGCCAGCAGTTTTCTAGCGGGAGCGGTCGGGGAGCTGTTTTTT. Amino acid sequence: CASSFLAGAVGELFF.

This clone was counted once. The chain joins TRBV19 to TRBJ1-5; TRBD1 aligns across 9 bases. The CDR3 has 16 amino acids. In germline, CDR1 is LNHDA, CDR2 SQIVND (reference sequence). J gave up 6 bases and V 5 bases, and 11 bases lay outside the gene matches. The CDR3 DNA is TGTGCCAGTAGTGCGTCCGGGACAGGGTTGGGTCAGCCCCAGCATTTT. This codes for CASSASGTGLGQPQHF.

The V call is TRBV5-1, the J call TRBJ2-3, with unresolved D. With 0 bases removed from V and 1 base from J, the gap between germline ends came to 9 bases. The germline CDR1 and CDR2 sequences are SGHRS and YFSETQ. This CDR3 is 15 amino acids long. The CDR3 DNA reads as TGCGCCAGCAGCTTGGGCGGTCTTGGCACAGATACGCAGTATTTT. It yields the protein CASSLGGLGTDTQYF.

This chain uses TRBV5-1 with TRBJ2-4, with 10 bases matching TRBD1. Germline CDR1 reads SGHRS; CDR2 reads YFSETQ. This CDR3 has 16 amino acids. Trimming took 6 bases from V and 5 from J; bases not matched to a gene: 11. CDR3 amino acids: CASTDGDRGPENIQYF. For the CDR3, the DNA is TGCGCCAGCACGGACGGGGACAGGGGACCCGAAAACATTCAGTACTTC.

The rearrangement joins TRBV5-8 to TRBJ2-7; 8 nucleotides match TRBD1. This CDR3 is 15 amino acids long. J was trimmed by 3 bases and V by 4 bases; bases with no gene match: 9. Germline assignment: CDR1 SGHTS and CDR2 YDEGEE. The CDR3 nucleotides are TGTGCCAGCAGCCAAAGACAGGGGTCAATCTACGAGCAGTACTTC. Protein product: CASSQRQGSIYEQYF.

V gene TRBV7-9 combines with J gene TRBJ1-2; D gene unclear. This CDR3 is 14 amino acids long. V was pared by 1 base and J by 2 bases, with 8 bases between. In germline, CDR1 is SEHNR, CDR2 FQNEAQ (reference sequence). CDR3 DNA: TGTGCCAGCAGCTTAGGCGCACTGAACTATGGCTACACCTTC. Translation gives CASSLGALNYGYTF.

The chain uses TRBV7-9 and TRBJ1-6; TRBD1 matches at 7 bases. CDR1 and CDR2 (germline): SEHNR, FQNEAQ (reference sequence). CDR3 size: 13 residues. V lost 6 bases to trimming and J lost 9 bases; unmatched junction nucleotides: 5. Here the CDR3 reads CASSSTGVSPLHF. The CDR3 DNA sequence: TGTGCCAGCAGTTCAACAGGGGTTTCACCCCTCCACTTT. Filled out from reference TRBV7-9 and TRBJ1-6, the complete variable domain reads DTGVSQNPRHKITKRGQNVTFRCDPISEHNRLYWYRQTLGQGPEFLTYFQNEAQLEKSRLLSDRFSAERPKGSFSTLEIQRTEQGDSAMYLCASSSTGVSPLHFGNGTRLTVT.

The gene calls are TRBV7-9 and TRBJ1-6, with a weak D call TRBD1 (5 bases). CDR3 size: 14 residues. Germline V gives CDR1 SEHNR, CDR2 FQNEAQ (reference sequence). Trimming cost V 2 bases and J 8 bases, with 10 bases left between them. CDR3 amino acids: CASSLQGSHSPLHF. In nucleotides, the CDR3 is TGTGCCAGCAGCTTACAGGGTTCTCATTCACCCCTCCACTTT.

The CDR3 spells CASSSDRATEAFF. DNA of the CDR3: TGCGCCAGCAGTTCAGACAGAGCCACTGAAGCTTTCTTT. The chain combines TRBV4-1 with TRBJ1-1; possible D gene TRBD1, 5 bases. The CDR3 spans 13 residues. The germline CDR1 and CDR2 sequences are MGHRA and YSYEKL. Trimming stripped 6 bases from V and 4 bases from J, with 12 bases between.

The V and J genes are TRBV5-4 and TRBJ2-5, with 8 bases identical to TRBD1. CDR1 SGHNT and CDR2 YYREEE come from the germline V gene (reference sequence). CDR3 length: 15 residues. Trimming cost V 1 base and J 4 bases; bases outside gene matches: 6. Here the CDR3 reads CASSLQGAELETQYF. The CDR3 DNA sequence: TGTGCCAGCAGCTTGCAGGGGGCTGAATTAGAGACCCAGTACTTC.

This rearrangement joins TRBV19 to TRBJ1-1; D gene ambiguous. Per the germline V gene, CDR1 is LNHDA and CDR2 is SQIVND (reference sequence). The germline V and J ends were trimmed by 6 bases and 4 bases, with 9 bases remaining between them. CDR3 size: 12 residues. This chain's CDR3 is CASRRESTEAFF. CDR3 nucleotide sequence: TGTGCCAGTAGGAGGGAAAGCACTGAAGCTTTCTTT. Based on the CDR3 plus reference TRBV19 and TRBJ1-1, the full variable domain is DGGITQSPKYLFRKEGQNVTLSCEQNLNHDAMYWYRQDPGQGLRLIYYSQIVNDFQKGDIAEGYSVSREKKESFPLTVTSAQKNPTAFYLCASRRESTEAFFGQGTRLTVV.

Regarding this clone: Other DNA sequences in this specimen translate into the identical CDR3. The chain employs TRBV6-6 and TRBJ1-6, with D maybe TRBD1 (5 bases). Trimming cost V 7 bases and J 5 bases, with 12 bases left between them. Germline lookup yields CDR1 MNHNY and CDR2 SVGAGI (reference sequence). There are 14 residues in the CDR3. The DNA of the CDR3 is TGTGCCAGCAAGGGGCCGGCGGATAATTCACCCCTCCACTTT. Protein product: CASKGPADNSPLHF.

The CDR3 DNA reads TGTGCCAGCCGTTCTTCTGACAGGGCGAACACTGAAGCTTTCTTT. As protein: CASRSSDRANTEAFF. The chain recombines TRBV27 with TRBJ1-1; 7 nucleotides agree with TRBD1. V lost 8 bases, J lost 1 base, and 10 bases stayed unmatched. The CDR3 has 15 amino acids. Germline CDR1 MNHEY, CDR2 SMNVEV (reference sequence).